This TCR beta chain was obtained from a study of regulatory T cells in long-lasting Graves disease (dated by TCRdb to about 2021). In the study overall: Antithyroid drugs had been taken for less than 3 months by newly diagnosed Graves' disease patients. TCR sequencing covered roughly 13 persistent and some 20 newly diagnosed Graves' disease patients, some 33 samples in total. The study was registered as a clinical trial and conducted in China. This study used TCR sequencing and RNA sequencing of peripheral blood to compare persistent Graves' disease patients against newly diagnosed Graves' disease patients. Study-level results and caveats: Only the TCR beta chain was sequenced and analyzed. Persistent disease showed preferential use of TRBV28, TRBJ1-2 and TRBJ2-5, whereas newly diagnosed disease favored TRBV20-1 and TRBJ2-1. A larger number of public clonotypes was shared among persistent patients (fewer than 3,000) than among newly diagnosed patients (around 880). The small sample size was acknowledged by the authors as a limitation that may reduce accuracy. Compared with newly diagnosed patients, patients with persistent Graves' disease had lower TCR Shannon entropy and fewer highly expanded clones, which suggests clonal expansion. Only peripheral blood was studied, because thyroid tissue, the primary lesion, was inaccessible.

As encoded in the germline V gene, CDR1 is SNHLY while CDR2 is FYNNEI. The CDR3, from cysteine to phenylalanine, totals 14 residues. The kept DNA is CDR3 alone, 42 bases in frame from the first base. Trimming takes 4 bases off V and 5 bases off J; junction bases not matched to a gene: 6. The intended sense of this specimen's time point label: newly diagnosed GD, antithyroid drugs for less than 3 months. For both TCR sequencing and RNA sequencing, RNA was extracted from PBMCs in TRIzol. The diagnosis of Graves' disease was made according to American Thyroid Association guidelines. Patients were recruited from an endocrinology department in Xi'an, China. From each patient, about 8.9 milliliters of peripheral blood was collected into an EDTA anticoagulant tube. Ficoll Paque Plus density gradient separation was used to isolate PBMCs, and no further T cell sorting was done. An Agilent 2100 Bioanalyzer and agarose gel were used to check RNA quality, and a NanoDrop 2000 was used to measure RNA concentration.

This clonotype was picked up many times. What antigen it recognizes has not been identified. The record has no base qualities; no much larger clone is one base away. Library prep was done by multiplex PCR. TCRdb names Illumina HiSeq 4000 as the instrument used. CDR3 regions were amplified by Arm-PCR with iRepertoire HTBI primers to construct TCR beta libraries. Gel purification was performed on PCR products prior to sequencing. On the authors' methods: Gene usage analysis of CDR3 amino acid clonotypes used the 60 to 80 TRBV and more than 13 TRBJ segments found across samples. Filtered high-quality paired reads were merged into contigs using COPE and FqMerger. BLAST was used to align contigs to IMGT TRBV, TRBD and TRBJ reference genes, and CDR3 was defined according to IMGT. Highly expanded clones were defined as clonotypes with a frequency above 0.1%. Shannon entropy was used to measure repertoire diversity, and the Gini coefficient was used to measure V-J evenness. A clonotype found in more than one individual was treated as public. Through fastp at Q25 and MiXCR, TCRdb rebuilt clones from the public reads, retaining in-frame beta chains. Each entry is one CDR3 protein sequence, shown with its most common DNA and genes. The V and J calls and clone size are TCRdb's, not the authors'. Within this sample are roughly 500,000 distinct CDR3 sequences, with around 11% of them counted one time only. The ten largest clones take up more than 8% of the sample.

These data also formed part of another study, on T cells in Graves' hyperthyroidism and ophthalmopathy. That second publication adds: A patient counted as having stable Graves' hyperthyroidism if no progression to ophthalmopathy occurred over 18 months of follow-up. Hyperthyroidism patients were newly diagnosed, had a disease duration of under 2 months, and were aged 18 to 65 years. Any patient with an uncontrolled infection, another autoimmune disease, pregnancy or lactation was excluded. Diagnoses relied on clinical symptoms, serum thyroxine and TRAb, thyroid ultrasound and orbital computed tomography. A first-round RT-PCR of the TCR CDR3 used the HTBI primer set with the Qiagen OneStep RT-PCR kit. Most expanded thyroid clonotypes (frequency above 0.001) were also detected in blood, suggesting blood repertoires may reflect thyroid immune responses. In cross-validation, a model built on a 13 V-J signature told ophthalmopathy apart from stable hyperthyroidism with approximately 90% sensitivity and roughly 82% specificity, and in testing the same model reached 80%/75%. In validation, the model predicted progression to ophthalmopathy with approximately 71% sensitivity and roughly 72% specificity, a median of 6.5 months before onset. To identify TCR V-J signatures that set the groups apart, the researchers used a discovery cohort of 100 patients, made up of 43 with Graves' ophthalmopathy and about 60 with stable Graves' hyperthyroidism. An independent validation cohort of 18 to 20 hyperthyroidism patients and 17 patients who later progressed to ophthalmopathy tested prospective prediction of ophthalmopathy. The roughly 94 discovery patients were randomly divided into training and test sets at a 7:3 ratio. In addition, the study compared T-cell repertoires in thyroid tissue and in blood from six Graves' hyperthyroidism patients. After blood sampling, hyperthyroidism patients were treated with methimazole at a starting dose of 30 mg daily, and ophthalmopathy patients were treated with high-dose intravenous methylprednisolone. Libraries were constructed in a second round of multiplex PCR, after which size selection and purification were performed. Paired-end sequencing of the libraries was performed with 100 bp reads on an Illumina HiSeq2000. SOAPnuke was used to process the raw data, removing reads that contained adapters or uncalled bases, had a mean Phred below 15, or lacked an exact match to the constant primer or identifier. COPE v1.2.5 was used to merge the high-quality paired reads, and each unique nucleotide sequence was defined as a clonotype. Clonotypes were aligned to IMGT TRBV, TRBD and TRBJ reference segments using MiTCR v1.1. The analysis was restricted to V-J combinations with a frequency above 0.0001, which together covered about 99% of the repertoires. A TCS score was defined as the ratio of F50 (clonal expansion) to E x V (chaos), with BLOSUM62-based TCRdist applied between CDR3 peptides within each V-J. Welch's t-statistics and random forest reduced around 510 V-J features to 13, which were used in a naive Bayes classifier (R e1071). No statistical method was used to set the sample size in advance, and investigators knew the group allocation. According to the paper, TCR Vbeta CDR3 sequencing was carried out on roughly 130 peripheral blood samples, which came from more than 40 ophthalmopathy, around 74 hyperthyroidism and around 17 progressor patients.

This clonotype was obtained from a young woman with Graves disease. Donor details come from another sample of the same person, matched by shared clones. Sequences were derived from peripheral blood mononuclear cells (PBMCs), sampled at new diagnosis, from a patient treated with antithyroid drugs. The rearrangement joined TRBV2 to TRBJ2-3; TRBD2 matches 7 bases in the middle. The DNA sequence follows: TGTGCCAGCAGTGCAGAAGGCGGGGGAGATACGCAGTATTTT. Translation gives CASSAEGGGDTQYF.